This TCR beta chain was sequenced during a study of T cell responses to AZD1222 COVID-19 vaccine. Only in-frame clones appear in the TCRdb table, and some are missing; sequencing was by immunoSEQ multiplex PCR. This table holds approximately 140,000 clones, roughly 90% found once. This CDR3 is 16 amino acids long. Germline V gene lookup returns CDR1 SGDLS and CDR2 YYNGEE. V was pared by 2 bases and J by 0 bases, with 14 bases between. The starting material was peripheral blood, obtained 28 days after the second AZD1222 dose. The receptor was derived from an adult who received the AZD1222 COVID-19 vaccine. The genes are TRBV9 and TRBJ1-1, with a possible D match to TRBD1 (5 bases). The CDR3 protein is CASSVVGEGLNTEAFF. CDR3 nucleotide sequence: TGTGCCAGCAGCGTTGTAGGGGAAGGGCTGAACACTGAAGCTTTCTTT.